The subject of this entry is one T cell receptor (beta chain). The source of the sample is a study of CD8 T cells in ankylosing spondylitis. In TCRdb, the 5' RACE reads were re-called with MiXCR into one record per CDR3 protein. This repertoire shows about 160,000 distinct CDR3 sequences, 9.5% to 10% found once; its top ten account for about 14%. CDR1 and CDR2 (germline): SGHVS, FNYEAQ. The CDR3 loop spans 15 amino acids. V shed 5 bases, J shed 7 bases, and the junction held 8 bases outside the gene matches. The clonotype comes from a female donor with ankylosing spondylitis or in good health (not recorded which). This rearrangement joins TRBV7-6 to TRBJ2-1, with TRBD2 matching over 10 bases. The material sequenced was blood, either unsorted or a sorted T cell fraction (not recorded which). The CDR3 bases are TGTGCCAGCAGCCTGCTAGCGGGAGTGGGTAATGAGCAGTTCTTC. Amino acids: CASSLLAGVGNEQFF.